The source of this T cell receptor (beta chain) is a study of T cell repertoires in cytomegalovirus infection. Study context: Use of recently identified HLA-C-restricted and well-studied HLA-B-restricted CMV epitopes was part of the study.

By its share, this clonotype is medium-sized. Antigen: not known. Findings of the study overall: Cumulated frequencies of public TCR beta families served to identify carriers of CMV plus the relevant HLA. The ex vivo response was dominated by HLA-C-restricted CMV-specific TCR beta clonotypes.

TCRdb reprocessed the reads with MiXCR, giving one entry per CDR3 protein. The sample contains approximately 65,000 distinct CDR3 sequences, roughly 21% of which appear only once. Trimming removed 3 bases at V and 0 bases at J, with 16 bases between. This CDR3 spans 17 amino acids. CDR1 and CDR2 from the germline V gene are SGHTA and FQGNSA. J is TRBJ2-3 and V is TRBV7-2; TRBD1 or TRBD2 may be the D gene (5 bases each). The source of this sequence is a human donor in good health (CMV status not recorded). Some clones in this sample may be carry-over from other donors' samples. Sample: CD8+ T cells from cultured PBMCs, taken from culture after CMV antigen stimulation. The chain's CDR3 is CASSFRPRGASTDTQYF. The CDR3 nucleotides read TGTGCCAGCAGCTTCAGGCCGCGAGGGGCTAGCACAGATACGCAGTATTTT.